A selection of T cell receptor beta chains follows, all from one sample in a study of T cell responses to AZD1222 COVID-19 vaccine. Measured with immunoSEQ multiplex PCR; TCRdb has only the in-frame clones, and not every one. The sample gives 130,000 to 150,000 clones, more than 85% of which show up once; roughly 12% is in the top ten. The sequencing here drew on peripheral blood, taken after recovery from COVID-19. The source is an adult who had recovered from COVID-19. Both conserved end residues are part of each CDR3. The D gene is left open where the match is weak. A clone size is listed for some rows: how often the clone was seen (once, few, many), or a class if it is expanded.

d_call: NA; j_call: TRBJ2-7; v_call: TRBV28; clone_size: NA; cdr3_aa: CASSPRTSYEQYF; cdr3_nt: TGTGCCAGCAGTCCCCGAACCTCGTACGAGCAGTACTTC
d_call: TRBD1; j_call: TRBJ1-2; v_call: TRBV7-9; clone_size: NA; cdr3_aa: CASSTSTGESYGYTF; cdr3_nt: TGTGCCAGCAGCACATCTACAGGGGAGAGCTATGGCTACACCTTC
d_call: NA; j_call: TRBJ2-6; v_call: TRBV28; clone_size: NA; cdr3_aa: CASREGTAGANVLTF; cdr3_nt: TGTGCCAGCAGGGAAGGGACGGCCGGGGCCAACGTCCTGACTTTC
d_call: TRBD2; j_call: TRBJ2-5; v_call: TRBV5-5; clone_size: NA; cdr3_aa: CASSLGTSGPRETQYF; cdr3_nt: TGTGCCAGCAGCTTGGGGACTAGCGGCCCTCGAGAGACCCAGTACTTC
d_call: NA; j_call: TRBJ1-6; v_call: TRBV5-5; clone_size: NA; cdr3_aa: CASLRGGVGSPLHF; cdr3_nt: TGTGCCAGCCTCCGAGGGGGGGTCGGTTCACCCCTCCACTTT
d_call: NA; j_call: TRBJ2-1; v_call: TRBV4-1; clone_size: NA; cdr3_aa: CASSPLGGHKGNNEQFF; cdr3_nt: TGCGCCAGCAGCCCTCTCGGGGGGCACAAAGGGAACAATGAGCAGTTCTTC
d_call: TRBD1; j_call: TRBJ1-5; v_call: TRBV5-4; clone_size: NA; cdr3_aa: CASSIGVGTGGDSNQPQHF; cdr3_nt: TGTGCCAGCAGCATCGGCGTAGGGACAGGTGGGGATAGCAATCAGCCCCAGCATTTT
d_call: NA; j_call: TRBJ2-1; v_call: TRBV15; clone_size: NA; cdr3_aa: CATSDSRLDEQFF; cdr3_nt: TGTGCCACCAGCGACAGCCGGCTCGATGAGCAGTTCTTC
d_call: NA; j_call: TRBJ2-6; v_call: TRBV3-1/TRBV3-2; clone_size: NA; cdr3_aa: CASSQYANSGGANVLTF; cdr3_nt: TGTGCCAGCAGCCAGTATGCCAACTCCGGAGGGGCCAACGTCCTGACTTTC
d_call: TRBD1; j_call: TRBJ1-2; v_call: TRBV19; clone_size: NA; cdr3_aa: CASSIGQGGYGYTF; cdr3_nt: TGTGCCAGTAGTATCGGACAGGGTGGCTATGGCTACACCTTC
d_call: NA; j_call: TRBJ2-7; v_call: TRBV28; clone_size: NA; cdr3_aa: CASSLVSSDEQYF; cdr3_nt: TGTGCCAGCAGTTTAGTAAGCAGTGACGAGCAGTACTTC
d_call: NA; j_call: TRBJ1-4; v_call: TRBV28; clone_size: NA; cdr3_aa: CASRGRQEGEKLFF; cdr3_nt: TGTGCCAGCAGAGGGAGGCAGGAGGGTGAAAAACTGTTTTTT
d_call: TRBD1; j_call: TRBJ1-5; v_call: TRBV19; clone_size: NA; cdr3_aa: CASRGQGDQPQHF; cdr3_nt: TGTGCCAGTAGGGGACAGGGGGATCAGCCCCAGCATTTT
d_call: NA; j_call: TRBJ1-3; v_call: TRBV24-1; clone_size: NA; cdr3_aa: CATSDLGNTIYF; cdr3_nt: TGTGCCACCAGTGATTTGGGAAACACCATATATTTT
d_call: NA; j_call: TRBJ1-6; v_call: TRBV7-8; clone_size: NA; cdr3_aa: CASSLARPGSSYNSPLHF; cdr3_nt: TGTGCCAGCAGCTTAGCGCGCCCTGGGAGCTCCTATAATTCACCCCTCCACTTT
d_call: TRBD2; j_call: TRBJ2-1; v_call: TRBV7-2; clone_size: NA; cdr3_aa: CASSLQGGSSYNEQFF; cdr3_nt: TGTGCCAGCAGCTTACAAGGCGGGAGCTCCTACAATGAGCAGTTCTTC
d_call: TRBD1; j_call: TRBJ2-1; v_call: TRBV3-1/TRBV3-2; clone_size: once; cdr3_aa: CASSETGYNEQFF; cdr3_nt: TGTGCCAGCAGTGAGACAGGGTACAATGAGCAGTTCTTC
d_call: TRBD2; j_call: TRBJ2-1; v_call: TRBV5-1; clone_size: NA; cdr3_aa: CASSSGTSVGEQFF; cdr3_nt: TGCGCCAGCAGCTCCGGGACTAGCGTCGGCGAGCAGTTCTTC
d_call: NA; j_call: TRBJ1-1; v_call: TRBV6-1; clone_size: once; cdr3_aa: CASSEIRGAEAFF; cdr3_nt: TGTGCCAGCAGTGAAATTCGGGGGGCTGAAGCTTTCTTT
d_call: TRBD2; j_call: TRBJ2-7; v_call: TRBV7-8; clone_size: NA; cdr3_aa: CASSSARIAGAPSYEQYF; cdr3_nt: TGTGCCAGCAGCTCCGCCCGTATAGCGGGAGCCCCCTCCTACGAGCAGTACTTC
d_call: NA; j_call: TRBJ2-2; v_call: TRBV9; clone_size: few; cdr3_aa: CASSVRPGTGELFF; cdr3_nt: TGTGCCAGCAGCGTACGCCCGGGGACCGGGGAGCTGTTTTTT
d_call: TRBD2; j_call: TRBJ2-1; v_call: TRBV30; clone_size: NA; cdr3_aa: CAWSFRVTSGRAHEQFF; cdr3_nt: TGTGCCTGGAGCTTTCGGGTGACTAGCGGGAGGGCCCATGAGCAGTTCTTC
d_call: TRBD2; j_call: TRBJ2-7; v_call: TRBV7-6; clone_size: NA; cdr3_aa: CASSARPSGSIHEQYF; cdr3_nt: TGTGCCAGCAGCGCGAGACCTAGCGGGAGTATTCACGAGCAGTACTTC
d_call: TRBD1; j_call: TRBJ2-4; v_call: TRBV28; clone_size: NA; cdr3_aa: CASSFSLLTGSLAKNIQYF; cdr3_nt: TGTGCCAGCAGTTTCTCACTCCTGACAGGGTCCCTAGCCAAAAACATTCAGTACTTC
d_call: TRBD2; j_call: TRBJ2-7; v_call: TRBV28; clone_size: NA; cdr3_aa: CASSFLLSGGDEQYF; cdr3_nt: TGTGCCAGCAGTTTTCTCCTCTCGGGAGGCGACGAGCAGTACTTC
d_call: NA; j_call: TRBJ1-1; v_call: TRBV3-1/TRBV3-2; clone_size: NA; cdr3_aa: CASSHSHRATEAFF; cdr3_nt: TGTGCCAGCAGCCATTCCCACAGGGCCACTGAAGCTTTCTTT
d_call: TRBD2; j_call: TRBJ2-1; v_call: TRBV28; clone_size: NA; cdr3_aa: CASSSTSGIGGASYNEQFF; cdr3_nt: TGTGCCAGCAGTTCGACTAGCGGGATTGGAGGAGCGTCCTACAATGAGCAGTTCTTC
d_call: NA; j_call: TRBJ2-2; v_call: TRBV7-3; clone_size: NA; cdr3_aa: CASSLRPTGNTGELFF; cdr3_nt: TGTGCCAGCAGCCTTAGGCCGACAGGGAACACCGGGGAGCTGTTTTTT
d_call: NA; j_call: TRBJ1-5; v_call: TRBV4-1; clone_size: NA; cdr3_aa: CASSAPEGPQHF; cdr3_nt: TGCGCCAGCAGCGCTCCAGAGGGGCCCCAGCATTTT
d_call: TRBD2; j_call: TRBJ2-7; v_call: TRBV5-1; clone_size: few; cdr3_aa: CASSLGLAEYEQYF; cdr3_nt: TGCGCCAGCAGCTTGGGACTAGCGGAATACGAGCAGTACTTC
d_call: NA; j_call: TRBJ1-2; v_call: TRBV4-1; clone_size: NA; cdr3_aa: CASSQDLARDYGYTF; cdr3_nt: TGCGCCAGCAGCCAAGATCTCGCCAGGGACTATGGCTACACCTTC
d_call: TRBD2; j_call: TRBJ2-7; v_call: TRBV5-6; clone_size: NA; cdr3_aa: CASRWAGEPYF; cdr3_nt: TGTGCCAGCAGGTGGGCGGGGGAGCCGTACTTC
d_call: NA; j_call: TRBJ1-1; v_call: TRBV6-5; clone_size: NA; cdr3_aa: CASRQGKVAFF; cdr3_nt: TGTGCCAGCCGTCAGGGAAAGGTAGCTTTCTTT
d_call: TRBD2; j_call: TRBJ2-2; v_call: TRBV6-6; clone_size: NA; cdr3_aa: CASSLTSGGRELFF; cdr3_nt: TGTGCCAGCAGTCTGACTAGCGGAGGTCGGGAGCTGTTTTTT
d_call: TRBD1; j_call: TRBJ1-2; v_call: TRBV30; clone_size: NA; cdr3_aa: CAWSVRGPANYGYTF; cdr3_nt: TGTGCCTGGAGTGTAAGGGGGCCGGCTAACTATGGCTACACCTTC
d_call: TRBD2; j_call: TRBJ2-5; v_call: TRBV10-3; clone_size: NA; cdr3_aa: CAISEPGTSGEQETQYF; cdr3_nt: TGTGCCATCAGTGAGCCCGGGACTAGCGGGGAACAAGAGACCCAGTACTTC
d_call: TRBD2; j_call: TRBJ2-1; v_call: TRBV6-4; clone_size: few; cdr3_aa: CASSAEGTSGYNEQFF; cdr3_nt: TGTGCCAGCAGCGCGGAAGGGACTAGCGGCTACAATGAGCAGTTCTTC
d_call: NA; j_call: TRBJ1-5; v_call: TRBV30; clone_size: NA; cdr3_aa: CAWSVGWGRDSNQPQHF; cdr3_nt: TGTGCCTGGAGTGTAGGGTGGGGACGGGATAGCAATCAGCCCCAGCATTTT
d_call: TRBD2; j_call: TRBJ2-2; v_call: TRBV19; clone_size: NA; cdr3_aa: CASSRLAGNANTGELFF; cdr3_nt: TGTGCCAGTAGTAGGCTAGCGGGAAACGCGAACACCGGGGAGCTGTTTTTT
d_call: TRBD1; j_call: TRBJ2-5; v_call: TRBV6-1; clone_size: NA; cdr3_aa: CASSEGTGILQETQYF; cdr3_nt: TGTGCCAGCAGTGAAGGGACAGGGATTCTTCAGGAGACCCAGTACTTC
d_call: NA; j_call: TRBJ2-7; v_call: TRBV18; clone_size: NA; cdr3_aa: CASSPRGTGREQYF; cdr3_nt: TGTGCCAGCTCACCACGAGGTACAGGGCGCGAGCAGTACTTC
d_call: NA; j_call: TRBJ1-1; v_call: TRBV19; clone_size: NA; cdr3_aa: CASTRQLQGNTEAFF; cdr3_nt: TGTGCCAGTACTCGCCAATTACAGGGGAACACTGAAGCTTTCTTT
d_call: TRBD1; j_call: TRBJ2-3; v_call: TRBV6-5; clone_size: NA; cdr3_aa: CAIHLWDRYTDTQYF; cdr3_nt: TGTGCCATACACCTGTGGGACAGGTACACAGATACGCAGTATTTT
d_call: NA; j_call: TRBJ1-4; v_call: TRBV6-5; clone_size: NA; cdr3_aa: CATVQGRGEKLFF; cdr3_nt: TGTGCCACCGTACAGGGAAGGGGTGAAAAACTGTTTTTT
d_call: NA; j_call: TRBJ2-3; v_call: TRBV16; clone_size: NA; cdr3_aa: CASSQSNRQDTQYF; cdr3_nt: TGTGCCAGCAGCCAATCAAACCGCCAAGATACGCAGTATTTT
d_call: NA; j_call: TRBJ2-7; v_call: TRBV11-2; clone_size: NA; cdr3_aa: CASSLAKQYF; cdr3_nt: TGTGCCAGCAGCTTAGCTAAGCAGTACTTC
d_call: NA; j_call: TRBJ1-4; v_call: TRBV19; clone_size: NA; cdr3_aa: CASTNQPSTNEKLFF; cdr3_nt: TGTGCCAGCACCAACCAGCCCTCAACTAATGAAAAACTGTTTTTT
d_call: NA; j_call: TRBJ2-5; v_call: TRBV15; clone_size: medium-sized; cdr3_aa: CATGSTAGETQYF; cdr3_nt: TGTGCCACCGGTTCGACAGCCGGGGAGACCCAGTACTTC
d_call: TRBD2; j_call: TRBJ2-1; v_call: TRBV29-1; clone_size: NA; cdr3_aa: CSVVKSGLAGVNEQFF; cdr3_nt: TGCAGCGTTGTTAAGTCAGGACTAGCGGGAGTCAATGAGCAGTTCTTC
d_call: TRBD2; j_call: TRBJ2-3; v_call: TRBV24-1; clone_size: NA; cdr3_aa: CATSDSGLAGVITDTQYF; cdr3_nt: TGTGCCACCAGTGATTCGGGACTAGCGGGAGTGATCACAGATACGCAGTATTTT
d_call: TRBD1; j_call: TRBJ1-4; v_call: TRBV7-9; clone_size: NA; cdr3_aa: CASITIGTGNEKLFF; cdr3_nt: TGTGCCAGCATCACAATCGGGACAGGGAATGAAAAACTGTTTTTT
d_call: TRBD2; j_call: TRBJ2-7; v_call: TRBV10-3; clone_size: NA; cdr3_aa: CATTPSLAGIYEQYF; cdr3_nt: TGTGCCACTACACCCTCACTAGCGGGAATTTACGAGCAGTACTTC
d_call: NA; j_call: TRBJ2-1; v_call: TRBV2; clone_size: NA; cdr3_aa: CASVGNPSYNEQFF; cdr3_nt: TGTGCCAGCGTGGGCAATCCCTCCTACAATGAGCAGTTCTTC
d_call: NA; j_call: TRBJ1-5; v_call: TRBV28; clone_size: NA; cdr3_aa: CASSKDRNNQPQHF; cdr3_nt: TGTGCCAGCAGCAAGGACAGAAACAATCAGCCCCAGCATTTT
d_call: NA; j_call: TRBJ1-1; v_call: TRBV28; clone_size: NA; cdr3_aa: CASSLLSNTEAFF; cdr3_nt: TGTGCCAGCAGTTTATTAAGCAACACTGAAGCTTTCTTT
d_call: NA; j_call: TRBJ2-7; v_call: TRBV5-1; clone_size: NA; cdr3_aa: CASSLDPGDEQYF; cdr3_nt: TGCGCCAGCAGCTTGGATCCAGGGGACGAGCAGTACTTC
d_call: NA; j_call: TRBJ1-3; v_call: TRBV28; clone_size: NA; cdr3_aa: CASSSPSPGGLGNTIYF; cdr3_nt: TGTGCCAGCAGCTCCCCATCGCCCGGTGGTTTGGGAAACACCATATATTTT